Listed here is a single T cell receptor beta chain. Its matching antigen is unknown. This sample is drawn from a study of CD8+CD57+ T cells in acquired aplastic anemia. Overall study: DNA from sorted CD4+ and CD8+ cells averaged about 3.2 ug. As sequenced from healthy donors, CD4+ cells averaged roughly 11 million reads. Study-wide results and limits: Fewer than 35 sequences, all CD8+ CDR3, were shared between patients and controls.

Template material for TCR beta VDJ and CDR3 profiling consisted of genomic DNA. TCRdb re-called the reads through MiXCR, storing one row per CDR3 protein. The sample consists of about 420,000 distinct CDR3 sequences, 60% to 80% of them appearing once. The source is a human donor in good health, serving as a control. Source material: sorted CD4+, CD8+, or CD8+CD57+ T cells (not recorded which) from PBMCs.

The CDR3 loop reads CSVGAADGYTF. CDR3 nucleotide sequence: TGCAGCGTTGGGGCAGCCGATGGCTACACCTTC. V gene TRBV29-1 combines with J gene TRBJ1-2; D is uncertain. Germline CDR1 is SQVTM and CDR2 is ANQGSEA. This CDR3 spans 11 amino acids. Trimming took off 4 bases at V and 6 bases at J, with 9 bases between the two ends.